The subject of this entry is one T cell receptor beta chain. Clones were sequenced by immunoSEQ multiplex PCR, and TCRdb holds only the in-frame ones, with some missing. The profile shows approximately 240,000 clones, 65% to 90% of them singletons. The source of the sample is a study of blood T cell repertoires in COVID-19. Study at large: From the United States, Italy and Spain came samples of acute and convalescent COVID-19.

Germline CDR1 is MDHEN and CDR2 is SYDVKM. CDR3 length: 15 amino acids. J lost 4 bases, V lost 6 bases, and 8 bases had no gene match. The clonotype originates from a woman in her 40s who had recovered from COVID-19. The V call is TRBV28, the J call TRBJ1-2; TRBD1 agrees at 10 bases. The sequencing input was peripheral blood. The CDR3 protein is CASRPQTGGSYGYTF. CDR3 in DNA: TGTGCCAGCAGACCCCAGACAGGGGGCAGCTATGGCTACACCTTC.